This entry lists 25 T cell receptor beta chains sequenced from one sample in a study of T cells in Graves' hyperthyroidism and ophthalmopathy. RNA transcripts served as the template for amplifying TCR beta CDR3 regions. First-round RT-PCR of the TCR CDR3 relied on the HTBI primer set. TCRdb itself ran the multiplex PCR reads through MiXCR, one entry per CDR3 protein. The sample yields around 700,000 distinct CDR3 sequences, around 19% seen once. Sequencing was carried out using blood. The receptors shown here come from a woman in her forties or fifties with Graves' hyperthyroidism that later progressed to Graves' ophthalmopathy.

This clonotype occurred many times. The gene calls are TRBV7-9 and TRBJ2-3, with D possibly TRBD2 on 7 matching bases. Trimming left V 2 bases short and J 0 bases short, with 12 bases between. The germline gives CDR1 SEHNR, CDR2 FQNEAQ (reference sequence). The CDR3 has 16 residues. Written as DNA, the CDR3 is TGTGCCAGCAGCTTATACGGGGGGCTTAGCACAGATACGCAGTATTTT. It encodes CASSLYGGLSTDTQYF.

This clonotype was observed many times. This chain links TRBV18 with TRBJ2-5, with unresolved D. Looked up from germline, CDR1 is KGHSH and CDR2 is LQKENI. This CDR3 is built from 14 residues. Deletions cut 6 bases from V and 0 bases from J, with 11 bases between. CDR3 protein: CASSPRGDQETQYF. DNA of the CDR3: TGTGCCAGCTCGCCTCGTGGGGACCAAGAGACCCAGTACTTC.

As concerns this clonotype: A much more abundant neighbour one base away suggests this may be a read error. CDR3 in DNA: TGTGCCAGCAGCTTAGATCGGGGAGGAAGCAATGAGCAGTTCTTC. This encodes CASSLDRGGSNEQFF. This sequence joins TRBV11-2 and TRBJ2-1, with D maybe TRBD2 (6 bases). CDR3 size: 15 residues. Trimming took 0 bases from V and 6 from J, leaving 12 bases between them. Germline V CDR1 and CDR2: SGHAT, FQNNGV.

In its sample, this clonotype was seen a few times. The chain uses TRBV12-3 or TRBV12-4 and TRBJ2-7, with D perhaps matching TRBD1 or TRBD2 (5 bases each). The V end lost 6 bases, the J end lost 3 bases, and 18 bases lay between the germline ends. The CDR3 sequence is 15 residues long. CDR3 loop: CASSSYRDHNYEQYF. In nucleotides, the CDR3 is TGTGCCAGCAGCTCCTATAGGGACCACAACTACGAGCAGTACTTC.

This clonotype was seen a few times. The chain is built from TRBV5-1 and TRBJ1-5; TRBD1 matches at 10 bases. The length of the CDR3 is 15 residues. CDR1 and CDR2 (germline): SGHRS, YFSETQ. V was clipped by 4 bases and J by 4 bases; unmatched bases: 5. The CDR3: CASSIGTGDNQPQHF. CDR3 DNA: TGCGCCAGCAGCATTGGGACAGGGGATAATCAGCCCCAGCATTTT.

The chain couples TRBV28 to TRBJ2-1, with 9 bases identical to TRBD2. The V segment lost 9 bases and the J segment 9 bases; nucleotides outside the gene matches: 15. Germline V CDR1 and CDR2: MDHEN, SYDVKM. The CDR3 length is 15 residues. The CDR3 reads CASSTAGGQFGEQFF. The CDR3 DNA reads as TGTGCCAGTTCAACGGCGGGAGGGCAATTTGGTGAGCAGTTCTTC. The full variable domain, in which reference TRBV28 and TRBJ2-1 provide the parts outside the CDR3, is DVKVTQSSRYLVKRTGEKVFLECVQDMDHENMFWYRQDPGLGLRLIYFSYDVKMKEKGDIPEGYSVSREKKERFSLILESASTNQTSMYLCASSTAGGQFGEQFFGPGTRLTVL.

This clonotype was seen only a few times. The chain carries TRBV3-1 and TRBJ2-2; no clear D gene. The CDR3 contains 14 residues. Trimming cost V 3 bases and J 6 bases, with 11 bases left between them. Germline CDR1 LGHDT, CDR2 YNNKEL (reference sequence). CDR3 amino acids: CASSQLLSAGELFF. The CDR3 nucleotides read TGTGCCAGCAGCCAGCTCTTGTCCGCCGGGGAGCTGTTTTTT.

This clonotype has more than one count but fewer than ten. The rearrangement uses TRBV13 and TRBJ2-1, with 9 positions matching TRBD2. Germline assignment: CDR1 PRHDT and CDR2 FYEKMQ (reference sequence). J gave up 15 bases and V 5 bases, and 14 bases lay outside the gene matches. The CDR3 loop spans 14 amino acids. CDR3 region: CASSQVGSGGTWFF. Written as DNA, the CDR3 is TGTGCCAGCAGCCAAGTTGGTAGCGGGGGAACGTGGTTCTTC.

This clonotype was detected only a few times. The rearrangement uses TRBV7-6 and TRBJ2-2; D not certain. The CDR3 has 13 amino acids. CDR1 and CDR2 from the germline V gene are SGHVS and FNYEAQ. V was trimmed by 2 bases and J by 5 bases, leaving 6 bases between them. CDR3 nucleotides: TGTGCCAGCAGCTTACAGCCGACCGGGGAGCTGTTTTTT. As protein: CASSLQPTGELFF.

The chain employs TRBV7-2 and TRBJ2-3; 9 bases match TRBD2. Per germline, CDR1 SGHTA and CDR2 FQGNSA. This CDR3 spans 15 amino acids. V was pared by 5 bases and J by 3 bases, with 6 bases of the junction left unmatched. CDR3 loop: CASSTRLAVTDTQYF. The CDR3 DNA reads as TGTGCCAGCAGCACCCGACTAGCGGTGACAGATACGCAGTATTTT.

This chain connects TRBV6-1 to TRBJ1-5; D perhaps matches TRBD1 (6 bases). The CDR3 consists of 14 residues. V dropped 8 bases and J dropped 3 bases, with 14 bases sitting between them. Germline V gene sequence: CDR1 MNHNS, CDR2 SASEGT. CDR3 nucleotides: TGTGCCAGCCGCCAAGGGGGGCCCAATCAGCCCCAGCATTTT. Its translation: CASRQGGPNQPQHF.

The rearrangement joins TRBV27 to TRBJ2-7; D may match TRBD1 or TRBD2 (5 bases each). This CDR3 is built from 14 residues. V was pared by 4 bases and J by 7 bases, with 17 bases between. Germline lookup yields CDR1 MNHEY and CDR2 SMNVEV (reference sequence). The DNA of the CDR3 is TGTGCCAGCAGTTCCGGGACCCCGTATGGGGAGCAGTACTTC. Its translation: CASSSGTPYGEQYF.

This clonotype was seen a few times. The genes are TRBV10-3 and TRBJ2-4, with a possible D match to TRBD1 (6 bases). The CDR3 contains 15 residues. Trimming pared 4 bases from V and 7 bases from J, leaving 17 bases between. The germline V gene has CDR1 ENHRY and CDR2 SYGVKD. The DNA for the CDR3 is TGTGCCATCAGTGGTTATTCAGGGGTATCTAACATTCAGTACTTC. This encodes CAISGYSGVSNIQYF.

This clonotype was seen only a few times. V usage is TRBV19 and J usage is TRBJ1-2, with D uncertain. CDR3 size: 14 residues. Trimming stripped 7 bases from V and 3 bases from J, with 15 bases between. Germline V lookup: CDR1 LNHDA, CDR2 SQIVND (reference sequence). CDR3 DNA sequence: TGTGCCAGTAAAGCAGGTCCTTTGGACTATGGCTACACCTTC. It codes for CASKAGPLDYGYTF.

This clonotype occurred many times. The chain joins TRBV12-3 or TRBV12-4 to TRBJ1-5, with a possible D match to TRBD1 (5 bases). Trimming stripped 6 bases from V and 1 base from J, with 13 bases between. This CDR3 comprises 15 residues. The CDR3 sequence: CASSHGGVSNQPQHF. In DNA form, the CDR3 reads TGTGCCAGCAGCCACGGGGGAGTAAGCAATCAGCCCCAGCATTTT.

With regard to this clonotype: A much larger clone is a single base away; this may be a read error. Written as DNA, the CDR3 is TGTGTCAGCTCACCACTTCAGGGCTCTATGGCGAAGGAAAAACTGTTTTTT. It translates to CVSSPLQGSMAKEKLFF. V usage is TRBV18 and J usage is TRBJ1-4; tentatively, D is TRBD1 (5 bases). The CDR3 is 17 amino acids. CDR1 and CDR2 (germline): KGHSH, LQKENI.

This clonotype came up many times. At one end the junction does not follow the germline gene, possibly because of a read error. J is TRBJ2-1 and V is TRBV10-3; D uncertain. Germline V gene lookup returns CDR1 ENHRY and CDR2 SYGVKD. The CDR3 runs 13 residues. The CDR3: CAISSSSSNEQFF. DNA of the CDR3: TGTGCCATCAGTTCATCTTCCTCCAATGAGCAGTTCTTC.

This clonotype was seen a handful of times. This chain connects TRBV11-2 to TRBJ2-5, with 8 bases fitting TRBD2. CDR3 length: 14 amino acids. Germline loops: CDR1 SGHAT, CDR2 FQNNGV. With 5 bases clipped from V and 7 bases from J, the junction kept 9 bases outside the gene matches. The CDR3 DNA reads TGTGCCAGCAGCCTTCTCCGGGGGGGCAGGACCCAGTACTTC. Protein sequence: CASSLLRGGRTQYF. Looking up the rest from reference TRBV11-2 and TRBJ2-5 gives the full variable domain: EAGVAQSPRYKIIEKRQSVAFWCNPISGHATLYWYQQILGQGPKLLIQFQNNGVVDDSQLPKDRFSAERLKGVDSTLKIQPAKLEDSAVYLCASSLLRGGRTQYFGPGTRLLVL.

This clonotype was observed many times. V is TRBV11-2 and J is TRBJ1-1, with D uncertain. CDR3 length: 15 amino acids. CDR1 is SGHAT and CDR2 is FQNNGV in the germline V gene. V shed 0 bases and J shed 6 bases, with 14 bases lying between them. The DNA for the CDR3 is TGTGCCAGCAGCTTAGAGTCAGGAAAGTTGCCTGAAGCTTTCTTT. Its translation is CASSLESGKLPEAFF.

Concerning this clonotype itself: Germline is not matched at one junction end, which may reflect a read error. V gene TRBV11-2 combines with J gene TRBJ1-1, with a tentative D call TRBD1 (5 bases). Per the germline V gene, CDR1 is SGHAT and CDR2 is FQNNGV. The CDR3 covers 15 residues. CDR3 sequence (DNA): TGTGCCAGCAGCCCGGGTCGGGGGGGGAACACTGAAGCTCTCTTT. The encoded protein is CASSPGRGGNTEALF.

This clonotype turned up a few times. The chain links TRBV20-1 to TRBJ2-5; 9 bases map to TRBD1. V dropped 6 bases and J dropped 7; count of bases not matched to a gene: 9. CDR3 size: 13 residues. The germline V gene has CDR1 DFQATT and CDR2 SNEGSKA (reference sequence). The chain's CDR3 is CSARGQGIGTQYF. In nucleotides, the CDR3 is TGCAGTGCCCGCGGACAGGGGATTGGGACCCAGTACTTC.

This clonotype was detected many times. V gene TRBV7-2 combines with J gene TRBJ2-1; D remains unclear. The V end was cut by 4 bases, the J end by 7 bases, with 17 bases between. This CDR3 region has 15 residues. Germline-derived CDR1 and CDR2 are SGHTA and FQGNSA. CDR3 protein: CASSSRSKPYNEQFF. The CDR3 DNA reads as TGTGCCAGCAGCTCCAGGTCGAAACCGTATAATGAGCAGTTCTTC.

Regarding this clonotype: One base away lies a much larger clone, so this may be a sequencing read error. This sequence joins TRBV24-1 and TRBJ2-5, with TRBD1 matching over 8 bases. Germline values: CDR1 KGHDR, CDR2 SFDVKD. This CDR3 contains 16 residues. The CDR3 bases are TGTGCCACCAGTGAGTTGGGCAGGGGGCTTGAGGAGACCCAGCACTTC. Protein product: CATSELGRGLEETQHF.

This clonotype was seen repeatedly, ten times or more. V usage is TRBV7-3 and J usage is TRBJ2-1; a weak D match, TRBD1 (6 bases). Between the trimmed V and J ends, which lost 5 bases and 10 bases, there was a span of 15 bases. The CDR3 is 13 amino acids. Per germline, CDR1 SGHTA and CDR2 FQGTGA. This CDR3 is CASSHSNRVEQFF. The CDR3 nucleotides read TGTGCCAGCAGCCACTCTAACAGGGTAGAGCAGTTCTTC. Full variable domain (outside the CDR3, taken from reference TRBV7-3 and TRBJ2-1): GAGVSQTPSNKVTEKGKYVELRCDPISGHTALYWYRQSLGQGPEFLIYFQGTGAADDSGLPNDRFFAVRPEGSVSTLKIQRTERGDSAVYLCASSHSNRVEQFFGPGTRLTVL.

The sample holds one count of this clonotype. This chain connects TRBV3-1 to TRBJ2-2; D may correspond to TRBD1 or TRBD2 (5 bases each). Trimming removed 1 base from V and 5 bases from J, with 14 bases in between. The CDR3 runs 16 residues. CDR1 LGHDT and CDR2 YNNKEL come from the germline V gene (reference sequence). CDR3 in DNA: TGTGCCAGCAGCCAAGTAGCCGGGGCGCGTACCGGGGAGCTGTTTTTT. Translated: CASSQVAGARTGELFF.